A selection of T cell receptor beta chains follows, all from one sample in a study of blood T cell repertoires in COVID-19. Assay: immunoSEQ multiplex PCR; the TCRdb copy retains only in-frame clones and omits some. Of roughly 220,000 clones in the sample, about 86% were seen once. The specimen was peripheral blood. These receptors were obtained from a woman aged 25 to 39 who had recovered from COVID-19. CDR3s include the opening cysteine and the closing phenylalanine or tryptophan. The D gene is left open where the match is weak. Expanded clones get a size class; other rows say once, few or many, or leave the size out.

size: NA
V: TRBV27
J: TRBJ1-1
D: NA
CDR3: CASSPGVAGTEAFF
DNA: TGTGCCAGCAGTCCGGGGGTGGCGGGCACTGAAGCTTTCTTT

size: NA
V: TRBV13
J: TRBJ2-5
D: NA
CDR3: CASSLNGQGTASGQETQYF
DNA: TGTGCCAGCAGCCTGAATGGACAGGGAACTGCTAGCGGCCAAGAGACCCAGTACTTC

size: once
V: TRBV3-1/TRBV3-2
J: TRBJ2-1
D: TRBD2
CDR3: CASSQDMSGRLDEQFF
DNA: TGTGCCAGCAGCCAAGATATGAGCGGGAGGTTGGATGAGCAGTTCTTC

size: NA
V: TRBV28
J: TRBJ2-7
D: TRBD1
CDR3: CASIPLAGTGGFGEQYF
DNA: TGTGCCAGCATTCCTCTAGCCGGGACAGGGGGTTTCGGTGAGCAGTACTTC

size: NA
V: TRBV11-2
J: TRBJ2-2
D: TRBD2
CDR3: CASSLPPGLGNTGELFF
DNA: TGTGCCAGCAGCTTACCGCCGGGACTAGGTAACACCGGGGAGCTGTTTTTT

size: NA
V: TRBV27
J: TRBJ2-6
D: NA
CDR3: CASSSIGPTGPGANVLTF
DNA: TGTGCCAGCAGTTCCATCGGCCCAACAGGTCCTGGGGCCAACGTCCTGACTTTC

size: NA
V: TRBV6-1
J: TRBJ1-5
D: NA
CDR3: CASSELRGSGNQPQHF
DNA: TGTGCCAGCAGTGAACTCAGGGGTAGCGGCAATCAGCCCCAGCATTTT

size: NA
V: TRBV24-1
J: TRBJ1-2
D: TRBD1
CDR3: CATSDATGTVYGYTF
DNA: TGTGCCACCAGTGACGCCACCGGGACAGTTTATGGCTACACCTTC

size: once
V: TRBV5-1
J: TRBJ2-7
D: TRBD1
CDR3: CASSHGTGGIYEQYF
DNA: TGCGCCAGCAGCCACGGGACAGGGGGCATTTACGAGCAGTACTTC

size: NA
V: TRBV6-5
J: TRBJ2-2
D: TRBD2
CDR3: CASSYSREGTGELFF
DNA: TGTGCCAGCAGTTACTCGCGGGAGGGCACCGGGGAGCTGTTTTTT

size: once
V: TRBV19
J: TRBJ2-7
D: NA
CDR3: CASSIGQSSYEQYF
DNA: TGTGCCAGTAGTATTGGCCAGTCCTCCTACGAGCAGTACTTC

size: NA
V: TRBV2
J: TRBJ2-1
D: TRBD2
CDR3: CASKREDLWNEQFF
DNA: TGTGCCAGCAAGCGGGAGGACCTCTGGAATGAGCAGTTCTTC

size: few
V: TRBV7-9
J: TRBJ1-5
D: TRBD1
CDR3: CASSQGGGSNQPQHF
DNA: TGTGCCAGCAGTCAAGGGGGCGGGAGCAATCAGCCCCAGCATTTT

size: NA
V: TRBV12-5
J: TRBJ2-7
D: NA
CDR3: CASGLVPNSYEQYF
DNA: TGTGCTAGTGGTTTGGTCCCCAACTCCTACGAGCAGTACTTC

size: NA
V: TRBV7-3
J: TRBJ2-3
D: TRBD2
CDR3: CASSLSQRGSTDTQYF
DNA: TGTGCCAGCAGCTTAAGCCAGCGGGGTAGCACAGATACGCAGTATTTT

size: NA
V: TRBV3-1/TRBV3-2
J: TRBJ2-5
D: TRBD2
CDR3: CASSQDKTGRASRKTQYF
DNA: TGTGCCAGCAGCCAAGATAAGACCGGGAGGGCCTCTCGGAAGACCCAGTACTTC

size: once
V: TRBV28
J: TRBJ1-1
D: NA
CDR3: CASSLFRETNTEAFF
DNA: TGTGCCAGCAGTTTATTCCGGGAAACGAACACTGAAGCTTTCTTT

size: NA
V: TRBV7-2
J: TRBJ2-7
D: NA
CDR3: CASSLFMQDEQYF
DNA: TGTGCCAGCAGCTTATTTATGCAGGACGAGCAGTACTTC

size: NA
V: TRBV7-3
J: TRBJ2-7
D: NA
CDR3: CASSQENVDEQYF
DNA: TGTGCCAGCAGTCAGGAAAATGTTGACGAGCAGTACTTC

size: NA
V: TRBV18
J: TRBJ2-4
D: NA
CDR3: CASSQTGGLENIQYF
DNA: TGTGCCAGCTCACAAACTGGGGGCCTCGAAAACATTCAGTACTTC

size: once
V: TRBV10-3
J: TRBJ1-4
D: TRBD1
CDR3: CAISEGPGQGAEKLFF
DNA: TGTGCCATCAGTGAGGGGCCGGGACAGGGGGCAGAAAAACTGTTTTTT

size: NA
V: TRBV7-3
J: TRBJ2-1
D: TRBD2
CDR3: CASSPMTSGRAGEQFF
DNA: TGTGCCAGCAGCCCGATGACTAGCGGGAGGGCCGGGGAGCAGTTCTTC